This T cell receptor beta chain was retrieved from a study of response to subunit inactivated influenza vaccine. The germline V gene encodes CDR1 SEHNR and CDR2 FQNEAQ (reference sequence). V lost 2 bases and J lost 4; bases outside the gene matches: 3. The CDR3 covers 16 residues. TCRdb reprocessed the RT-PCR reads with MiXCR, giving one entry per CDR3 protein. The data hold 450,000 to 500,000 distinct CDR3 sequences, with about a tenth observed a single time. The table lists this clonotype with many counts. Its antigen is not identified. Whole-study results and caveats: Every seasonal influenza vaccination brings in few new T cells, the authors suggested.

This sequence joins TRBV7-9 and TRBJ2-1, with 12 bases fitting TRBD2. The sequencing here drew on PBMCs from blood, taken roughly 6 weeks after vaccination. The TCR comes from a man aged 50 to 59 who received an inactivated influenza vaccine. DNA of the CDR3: TGTGCCAGCAGCTTACCCGGACTAGCGGGATACAATGAGCAGTTCTTC. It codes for CASSLPGLAGYNEQFF.